The 8 T cell receptor beta chains reported below all come from one sample, sequenced in a study of T cell changes during pregnancy in multiple sclerosis (dated by TCRdb to 2018 to 2020). Libraries were constructed by the immunoSEQ multiplex PCR assay. Imported from immuneACCESS, the table was reduced by TCRdb to in-frame sequences with V and J called. These copies leave out some clones; in studies compared against another copy, an unresolved V gene accounts for under half, and the cause of the remainder is not known. This sample gives about 28,000 clones in total; 92% of them show up just once. Of the sample, 4.8% falls within the top ten clones. The specimen comprised peripheral blood, sampled in the first trimester of pregnancy. The receptors were sampled from a female donor in good health, enrolled as a control in a pregnancy study.

This clone was counted a single time. The chain couples TRBV5-6 to TRBJ2-5; D is ambiguous. This CDR3 has 13 amino acids. V dropped 3 bases and J dropped 2 bases, with 8 bases sitting between them. Germline V gives CDR1 SGHDT, CDR2 YYEEEE. The CDR3 loop is CASSYSDQETQYF. Here the CDR3 DNA reads TGTGCCAGCAGCTACAGTGATCAAGAGACCCAGTACTTC. The full variable domain, in which reference TRBV5-6 and TRBJ2-5 provide the parts outside the CDR3, is DAGVTQSPTHLIKTRGQQVTLRCSPKSGHDTVSWYQQALGQGPQFIFQYYEEEERQRGNFPDRFSGHQFPNYSSELNVNALLLGDSALYLCASSYSDQETQYFGPGTRLLVL.

The genes are TRBV10-2 and TRBJ2-3; 15 bases are a match to TRBD2. J lost 0 bases, V lost 6 bases, and 7 bases had no gene match. From germline, CDR1 is WSHSY and CDR2 SAAADI. This CDR3 region has 18 residues. The CDR3 reads CASSGLAGGYGSTDTQYF. Written as DNA, the CDR3 is TGCGCCAGCAGCGGACTAGCGGGGGGGTACGGGAGCACAGATACGCAGTATTTT.

This clone was recorded once. This chain links TRBV5-4 with TRBJ1-5; the D gene is possibly TRBD1 (5 bases). The CDR3 spans 14 residues. V lost 4 bases and J lost 4, with 12 bases in between. Germline loops: CDR1 SGHNT, CDR2 YYREEE (reference sequence). The CDR3 DNA sequence: TGTGCCAGCAGCCTAGCGGGGCAAAATCAGCCCCAGCATTTT. Its translation: CASSLAGQNQPQHF. The full variable domain, its missing parts supplied by reference TRBV5-4 and TRBJ1-5, is ETGVTQSPTHLIKTRGQQVTLRCSSQSGHNTVSWYQQALGQGPQFIFQYYREEENGRGNFPPRFSGLQFPNYSSELNVNALELDDSALYLCASSLAGQNQPQHFGDGTRLSIL.

The gene calls are TRBV4-1 and TRBJ2-1; TRBD2 might be the D (6 bases). V was shortened by 4 bases and J by 4 bases, with 11 bases between the two germline ends. The CDR3 loop spans 14 amino acids. Per the germline V gene, CDR1 is MGHRA and CDR2 is YSYEKL. CDR3: CASSPAEGYNEQFF. DNA of the CDR3: TGCGCCAGCAGCCCAGCGGAGGGTTACAATGAGCAGTTCTTC.

V is TRBV30 and J is TRBJ1-2, with 7 nucleotides matching TRBD1. V shed 0 bases, J shed 3 bases, and the junction held 10 bases outside the gene matches. The CDR3 runs 16 residues. Germline V gives CDR1 GTSNPN, CDR2 SVGIG (reference sequence). Here the CDR3 reads CAWSVPTRTGYYGYTF. In DNA, the CDR3 is TGTGCCTGGAGTGTCCCTACCCGGACAGGATACTATGGCTACACCTTC.

This chain links TRBV9 with TRBJ1-4; D uncertain. CDR3 length equals 14 residues. Trimming took off 0 bases at V and 8 bases at J, with 11 bases between the two ends. The V gene's germline CDR1 is SGDLS and CDR2 YYNGEE. CDR3 loop: CASSVAPGSEKLFF. The DNA of the CDR3 is TGTGCCAGCAGCGTAGCCCCGGGGTCGGAAAAACTGTTTTTT. The variable domain in full, with the rest retrieved from reference TRBV9 and TRBJ1-4, is DSGVTQTPKHLITATGQRVTLRCSPRSGDLSVYWYQQSLDQGLQFLIQYYNGEERAKGNILERFSAQQFPDLHSELNLSSLELGDSALYFCASSVAPGSEKLFFGSGTQLSVL.

The chain employs TRBV6-5 and TRBJ2-1, with 11 bases fitting TRBD2. CDR1 is MNHEY, CDR2 SVGAGI, per germline. The CDR3 runs 15 residues. V lost 5 bases to trimming and J lost 9 bases; unmatched junction nucleotides: 9. This CDR3 reads CASSKTSGRPLEQFF. CDR3 coding DNA: TGTGCCAGCAGTAAAACTAGCGGGAGACCTCTTGAGCAGTTCTTC.

The rearrangement links TRBV7-9 to TRBJ1-1, with D unclear. The length of the CDR3 is 14 residues. Per germline, CDR1 SEHNR and CDR2 FQNEAQ (reference sequence). Trimming pared 5 bases from V and 0 bases from J, leaving 10 bases between. CDR3: CASSGRQMNTEAFF. Here the CDR3 DNA reads TGTGCCAGCAGCGGCCGACAAATGAACACTGAAGCTTTCTTT.